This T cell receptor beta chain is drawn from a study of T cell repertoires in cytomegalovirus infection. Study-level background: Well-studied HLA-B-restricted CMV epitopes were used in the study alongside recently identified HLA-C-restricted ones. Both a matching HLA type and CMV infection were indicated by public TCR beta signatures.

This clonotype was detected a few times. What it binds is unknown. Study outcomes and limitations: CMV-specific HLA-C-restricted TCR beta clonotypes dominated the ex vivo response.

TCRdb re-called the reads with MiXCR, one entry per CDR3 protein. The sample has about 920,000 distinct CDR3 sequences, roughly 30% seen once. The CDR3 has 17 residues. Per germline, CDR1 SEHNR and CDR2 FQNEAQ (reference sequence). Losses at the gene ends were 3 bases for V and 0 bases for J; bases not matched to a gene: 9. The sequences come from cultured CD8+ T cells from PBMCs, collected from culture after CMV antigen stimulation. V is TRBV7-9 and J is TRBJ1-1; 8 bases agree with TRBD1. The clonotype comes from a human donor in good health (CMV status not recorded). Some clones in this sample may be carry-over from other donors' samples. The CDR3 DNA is TGTGCCAGCAGCTTTCCCGGACAGGGTGGGATGAACACTGAAGCTTTCTTT. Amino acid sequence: CASSFPGQGGMNTEAFF. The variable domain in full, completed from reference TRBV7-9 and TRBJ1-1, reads DTGVSQNPRHKITKRGQNVTFRCDPISEHNRLYWYRQTLGQGPEFLTYFQNEAQLEKSRLLSDRFSAERPKGSFSTLEIQRTEQGDSAMYLCASSFPGQGGMNTEAFFGQGTRLTVV.